A single sample is the source of the 23 T cell receptor beta chains below, sequenced in a study of blood T cell repertoires in COVID-19. Profiled with immunoSEQ multiplex PCR; TCRdb holds only in-frame clones, not every one. The sample yields a few hundred thousand clones, 89% seen once. The sample was PBMCs or T cells enriched from blood (not recorded which). All receptors derive from a woman aged 50 to 60 who had been exposed to COVID-19.

This chain uses TRBV19 with TRBJ1-6; D not resolved. CDR1 and CDR2 from the germline V gene are LNHDA and SQIVND (reference sequence). Trimming pared 3 bases from V and 3 bases from J, leaving 3 bases between. This CDR3 has 13 residues. Here the CDR3 reads CASSISYNSPLHF. CDR3 nucleotide sequence: TGTGCCAGTAGTATCAGCTATAATTCACCCCTCCACTTT.

CDR3 coding DNA: TGCGCCAGCAGCGAGCTGGGGATCGACGGGAACGAGCAGTACTTC. It is translated as CASSELGIDGNEQYF. The chain couples TRBV5-1 to TRBJ2-7; D is possibly TRBD2 (5 bases). CDR3 size: 15 residues. The germline V and J ends were trimmed by 4 bases and 5 bases, with 19 bases remaining between them. Germline V CDR1 and CDR2: SGHRS, YFSETQ.

This chain joins TRBV19 and TRBJ2-7; TRBD2 agrees at 10 bases. V lost 2 bases and J lost 0; bases outside the gene matches: 7. Germline loops: CDR1 LNHDA, CDR2 SQIVND (reference sequence). The CDR3 extends over 17 amino acids. The CDR3 loop reads CASSITSGAAHSYEQYF. CDR3 DNA sequence: TGTGCCAGTAGTATAACTAGCGGGGCGGCCCACTCCTACGAGCAGTACTTC.

This rearrangement joins TRBV5-1 to TRBJ2-1; 11 bases agree with TRBD2. The CDR3 totals 14 residues. Trimming at V came to 6 bases and at J to 6 bases, leaving 5 bases not matched to a gene. The germline V gene has CDR1 SGHRS and CDR2 YFSETQ. CDR3 sequence (DNA): TGCGCCAGCACCTATAGCGGGGGGGCCAATGAGCAGTTCTTC. This translates into CASTYSGGANEQFF.

The chain links TRBV9 to TRBJ1-1, with D possibly matching TRBD1 (5 bases). V was clipped by 3 bases and J by 4 bases, with 10 bases between them. This CDR3 comprises 13 residues. Germline V CDR1 and CDR2: SGDLS, YYNGEE. This CDR3 is CASSGVGGTEAFF. CDR3 coding DNA: TGTGCCAGCAGCGGGGTGGGGGGCACTGAAGCTTTCTTT.

This chain connects TRBV7-9 to TRBJ2-3; 10 positions agree with TRBD2. The trim removed 3 bases at V and 3 bases at J, leaving 6 bases unmatched. CDR1 and CDR2 (germline): SEHNR, FQNEAQ (reference sequence). The CDR3 sequence is 16 residues long. CDR3 sequence (DNA): TGTGCCAGCAGCTTCCCAGCTAGCGGGGGAACAGATACGCAGTATTTT. Translated, it gives CASSFPASGGTDTQYF. Based on the CDR3 plus reference TRBV7-9 and TRBJ2-3, the full variable domain is DTGVSQNPRHKITKRGQNVTFRCDPISEHNRLYWYRQTLGQGPEFLTYFQNEAQLEKSRLLSDRFSAERPKGSFSTLEIQRTEQGDSAMYLCASSFPASGGTDTQYFGPGTRLTVL.

The CDR3, as DNA: TGCAGCGTTGAAGGCGGCAGCGGCCCCTACAATGAGCAGTTCTTC. This sequence encodes CSVEGGSGPYNEQFF. This chain links TRBV29-1 with TRBJ2-1; D possibly corresponds to TRBD2 (5 bases). CDR1 SQVTM and CDR2 ANQGSEA come from the germline V gene. The CDR3 totals 15 residues. Trimming left V 1 base short and J 2 bases short, with 12 bases between.

The genes are TRBV5-1 and TRBJ2-7; D is ambiguous. Germline V gives CDR1 SGHRS, CDR2 YFSETQ. V was trimmed by 4 bases and J by 2 bases, leaving 10 bases between them. There are 13 residues in the CDR3. The CDR3 loop reads CASSQNTPYEQYF. The CDR3 bases are TGCGCCAGCAGCCAAAACACCCCCTACGAGCAGTACTTC.

Remarks on this clone: Other DNA sequences of this sample code for an identical CDR3. The chain links TRBV30 to TRBJ1-5; no reliable D call. The CDR3 is made up of 13 amino acids. V was pared by 2 bases and J by 3 bases, with 8 bases between. The V gene's germline CDR1 is GTSNPN and CDR2 SVGIG (reference sequence). CDR3 nucleotide sequence: TGTGCCTGGAGTCCACAGAACAATCAGCCCCAGCATTTT. Residues: CAWSPQNNQPQHF.

The rearrangement joins TRBV10-3 to TRBJ2-1, with 14 bases fitting TRBD2. The germline CDR1 and CDR2 sequences are ENHRY and SYGVKD. There are 16 residues in the CDR3. V shed 7 bases, J shed 4 bases, and the junction held 6 bases outside the gene matches. The CDR3 is CAIKTSGGEMYNEQFF. CDR3 nucleotides: TGTGCCATCAAGACTAGCGGGGGGGAAATGTACAATGAGCAGTTCTTC.

The J gene is TRBJ1-2, the V gene TRBV5-1; D gene unclear. Trimming removed 4 bases at V and 4 bases at J, with 14 bases between. Per germline, CDR1 SGHRS and CDR2 YFSETQ. This CDR3 has 14 residues. Written as DNA, the CDR3 is TGCGCCAGCAGCGAGGTTGTGGATTCCTATGGCTACACCTTC. Translation gives CASSEVVDSYGYTF.

V and J are TRBV5-1 and TRBJ2-5; TRBD1 aligns across 8 bases. The V gene's germline CDR1 is SGHRS and CDR2 YFSETQ. The CDR3 has 15 amino acids. V was clipped by 4 bases and J by 1 base; unmatched bases: 6. CDR3 nucleotide sequence: TGCGCCAGCAGCCTAATAACAGGGGGCCAAGAGACCCAGTACTTC. This sequence encodes CASSLITGGQETQYF.

The V call is TRBV14, the J call TRBJ2-2; TRBD1 matches at 11 bases. V shed 4 bases and J 4 bases; nucleotides not matched to a gene: 5. CDR1 SGHDN and CDR2 FVKESK come from the germline V gene. The CDR3 is made up of 16 amino acids. CDR3 in DNA: TGTGCCAGCAGCCCATGGACAGGGGGCATCACCGGGGAGCTGTTTTTT. Amino acids: CASSPWTGGITGELFF.

This clone has a single count. The chain links TRBV28 to TRBJ2-1; 13 bases fit TRBD2. This CDR3 is 16 amino acids long. CDR1 and CDR2 (germline): MDHEN, SYDVKM. The J segment lost 2 bases and the V segment lost 7 bases, leaving 5 bases of the junction unmatched. The CDR3 protein is CASTTGLAGPYNEQFF. CDR3 bases: TGTGCCAGCACCACGGGACTAGCGGGGCCCTACAATGAGCAGTTCTTC.

The rearrangement links TRBV7-9 to TRBJ2-3, with 10 bases lining up with TRBD2. The V and J ends lost 5 bases and 4 bases, in that order; junction bases with no gene match: 12. Germline V gene data show CDR1 as SEHNR and CDR2 as FQNEAQ (reference sequence). The CDR3 has 17 residues. This CDR3 is CASSPRLLAGEADTQYF. CDR3 sequence (DNA): TGTGCCAGCAGCCCCCGGCTCCTAGCGGGGGAGGCAGATACGCAGTATTTT.

This chain links TRBV10-3 with TRBJ1-3, with D possibly TRBD1 on 5 matching bases. There are 14 residues in the CDR3. CDR1 and CDR2 (germline): ENHRY, SYGVKD. V was cut by 8 bases and J by 0 bases, with 11 bases left in between. CDR3: CAIWGEDSGNTIYF. CDR3 coding DNA: TGTGCCATCTGGGGGGAGGACTCTGGAAACACCATATATTTT.

The chain uses TRBV4-2 and TRBJ2-1; 10 bases line up with TRBD2. The CDR3 covers 16 residues. Trimming cost V 1 base and J 4 bases; bases outside gene matches: 4. Germline values: CDR1 LGHNA, CDR2 YNFKEQ. The CDR3 protein is CASSQGELAGYNEQFF. DNA for the CDR3: TGTGCCAGCAGCCAAGGTGAACTAGCGGGGTACAATGAGCAGTTCTTC.

This rearrangement joins TRBV5-5 to TRBJ2-1, with TRBD2 matching over 8 bases. The CDR3 sequence is 16 residues long. Trimming at V came to 4 bases and at J to 7 bases, leaving 13 bases not matched to a gene. Germline CDR1 SGHKS, CDR2 YYEKEE (reference sequence). The CDR3 region is CASSPRFRSGGNEQFF. The DNA for the CDR3 is TGTGCCAGCAGCCCGAGGTTTAGAAGCGGGGGTAATGAGCAGTTCTTC.

The chain carries TRBV7-2 and TRBJ1-2, with 7 nucleotides matching TRBD1. After removal of 1 base from V and 4 bases from J, the junction contained 3 bases not matched to a gene. Germline CDR1 is SGHTA and CDR2 is FQGNSA. The CDR3 runs to 14 residues. DNA for the CDR3: TGTGCCAGCAGCTTAGACAGGGGCGGCTATGGCTACACCTTC. Translation: CASSLDRGGYGYTF.

The chain carries TRBV7-2 and TRBJ1-2; D perhaps matches TRBD1 (5 bases). The germline CDR1 and CDR2 sequences are SGHTA and FQGNSA. The length of the CDR3 is 13 residues. V dropped 6 bases and J dropped 5 bases, with 13 bases sitting between them. The CDR3 nucleotides are TGTGCCAGCAGTTTAAACAGGAAGTATGGCTACACCTTC. It specifies CASSLNRKYGYTF.

The genes are TRBV2 and TRBJ2-5; 7 bases are a match to TRBD2. From germline, CDR1 is SNHLY and CDR2 FYNNEI. V lost 6 bases and J lost 5; bases outside the gene matches: 9. The CDR3 totals 14 residues. CDR3 nucleotide sequence: TGTGCCAGCAGGGAGGAACTAGCGCTTGAGACCCAGTACTTC. It specifies CASREELALETQYF.

The chain joins TRBV7-8 to TRBJ1-3, with D unclear. The CDR3 extends over 17 amino acids. Germline CDR1 reads SGHVS; CDR2 reads FQNEAQ. V was pared by 5 bases and J by 1 base, with 18 bases between. The CDR3 reads CASSRPGYGASGNTIYF. The CDR3 bases are TGTGCCAGCAGCCGACCGGGATATGGTGCTTCTGGAAACACCATATATTTT. Based on the CDR3 plus reference TRBV7-8 and TRBJ1-3, the full variable domain is GAGVSQSPRYKVAKRGQDVALRCDPISGHVSLFWYQQALGQGPEFLTYFQNEAQLDKSGLPSDRFFAERPEGSVSTLKIQRTQQEDSAVYLCASSRPGYGASGNTIYFGEGSWLTVV.

V and J are TRBV4-2 and TRBJ2-3; TRBD2 matches at 9 bases. With V trimmed by 1 base and J by 0 bases, 8 bases remained unmatched. Germline loops: CDR1 LGHNA, CDR2 YNFKEQ. This CDR3 spans 18 amino acids. The DNA of the CDR3 is TGTGCCAGCAGCCAAGTTTTTCTAGCGGGGTATAGCACAGATACGCAGTATTTT. The encoded protein is CASSQVFLAGYSTDTQYF.